Listed below are T cell receptor beta chains from one sample, sequenced in a study of TIL therapy for anti-PD-1-resistant metastatic lung cancer. Profiling relied on immunoSEQ multiplex PCR, and the TCRdb table lists in-frame clones only, not all of them. The sample contains over 15,000 clones, almost 80% of which appear only once. The source was blood, collected at baseline. The receptors derive from a person aged 25-79 years with non-small cell lung cancer. The CDR3 runs from the conserved cysteine through the conserved F or W. Fields, in order: J gene, V gene, D gene, clone size, CDR3 DNA, CDR3 protein. The D gene is left open where the match is weak. The size field is filled for only some rows; it gives once, few, many or a size class.

>TRBJ1-1|TRBV30|TRBD1|-
TGTGCCTGGGAACCAGGGACAGGGTCAGCTTTCTTT
CAWEPGTGSAFF
>TRBJ1-3|TRBV2|-|-
TGTGCCAGCAGCGAACTCTCTCCGACCATATATTTT
CASSELSPTIYF
>TRBJ1-3|TRBV7-9|-|-
TGTGCCAGCAGCCCCGTCGATCCGGGCCCGCGGGGAAACACCATATATTTT
CASSPVDPGPRGNTIYF
>TRBJ2-1|TRBV4-2|TRBD2|-
TGTGCCAGCAGCCCGGGACTAGCGCGAACTAATGAGCAGTTCTTC
CASSPGLARTNEQFF
>TRBJ1-2|TRBV6-5|-|-
TGTGCCAGCAGCCTCATCGGGGGACGGGCTGGCTACACCTTC
CASSLIGGRAGYTF
>TRBJ2-1|TRBV15|-|-
TGTGCCACCTCCTGGGACAACAATGAGCAGTTCTTC
CATSWDNNEQFF
>TRBJ1-2|TRBV19|-|once
TGTGCCAGCCACACGAGTATTAACTATGGCTACACCTTC
CASHTSINYGYTF
>TRBJ2-1|TRBV10-3|TRBD2|once
TGTGCCATCAGTGATCCCCTTCAACTAGCGGGAGGCAATGAGCAGTTCTTC
CAISDPLQLAGGNEQFF
>TRBJ1-3|TRBV7-6|TRBD1|-
TGTGCCAGCAGCTCAGAGGGGGCCTGGGAAGGAAACACCATATATTTT
CASSSEGAWEGNTIYF
>TRBJ1-2|TRBV10-3|-|-
TGTGCCATCAGTGAGTCGCTACAGGGAATCGGCTACACCTTC
CAISESLQGIGYTF
>TRBJ2-5|TRBV4-2|TRBD2|-
TGTGCCAGCAGCCAAGCCGGGACTAGCGTCCAAGAGACCCAGTACTTC
CASSQAGTSVQETQYF
>TRBJ2-3|TRBV11-2|-|-
TGTGCCAGCAGCTTAGGTGGCGGGGCAACAGATACGCAGTATTTT
CASSLGGGATDTQYF
>TRBJ1-1|TRBV7-9|-|-
TGTGCCAGCAGCTTACACGGCCGGGAGACTGAAGCTTTCTTT
CASSLHGRETEAFF